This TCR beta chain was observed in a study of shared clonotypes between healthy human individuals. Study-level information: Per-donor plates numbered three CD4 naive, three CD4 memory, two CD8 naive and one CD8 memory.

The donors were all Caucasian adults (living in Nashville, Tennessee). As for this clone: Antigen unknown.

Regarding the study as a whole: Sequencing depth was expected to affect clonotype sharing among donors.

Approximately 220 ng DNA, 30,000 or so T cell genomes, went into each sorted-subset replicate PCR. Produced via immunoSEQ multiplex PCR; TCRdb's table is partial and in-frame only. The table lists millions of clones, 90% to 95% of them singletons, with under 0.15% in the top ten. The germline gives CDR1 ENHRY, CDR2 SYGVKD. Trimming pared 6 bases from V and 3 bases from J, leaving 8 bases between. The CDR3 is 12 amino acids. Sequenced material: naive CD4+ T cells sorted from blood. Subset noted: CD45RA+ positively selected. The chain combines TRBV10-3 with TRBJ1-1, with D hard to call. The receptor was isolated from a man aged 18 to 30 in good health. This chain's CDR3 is CAISLTDTEAFF. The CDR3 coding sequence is TGTGCCATCAGCTTAACGGACACTGAAGCTTTCTTT.